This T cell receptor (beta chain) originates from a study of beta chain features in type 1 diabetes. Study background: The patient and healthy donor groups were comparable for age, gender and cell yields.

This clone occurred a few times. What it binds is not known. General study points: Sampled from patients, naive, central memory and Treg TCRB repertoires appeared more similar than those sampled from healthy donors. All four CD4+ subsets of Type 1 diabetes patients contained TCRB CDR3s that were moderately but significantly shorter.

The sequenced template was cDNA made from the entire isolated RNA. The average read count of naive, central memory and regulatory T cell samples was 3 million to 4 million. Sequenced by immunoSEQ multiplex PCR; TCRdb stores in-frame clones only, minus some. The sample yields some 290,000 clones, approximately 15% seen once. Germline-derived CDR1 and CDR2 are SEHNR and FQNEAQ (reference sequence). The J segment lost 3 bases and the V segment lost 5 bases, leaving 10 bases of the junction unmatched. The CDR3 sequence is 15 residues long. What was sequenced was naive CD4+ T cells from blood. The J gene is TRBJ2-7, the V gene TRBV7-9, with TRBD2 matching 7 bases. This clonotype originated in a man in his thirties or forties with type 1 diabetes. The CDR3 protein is CASSLPAGWDYEQYF. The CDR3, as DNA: TGTGCCAGCAGCCTGCCAGCGGGATGGGACTACGAGCAGTACTTC.